The next 20 T cell receptor beta chains were all read from a single sample in a study of CDR3 diversity in severe acne. MiXCR, run by TCRdb on the PCR reads, gives a single entry per CDR3 protein. In the table there are 65,000 to 95,000 distinct CDR3 sequences, about 54% of which are singletons. Sequenced: blood. The receptors were sampled from a male donor in good health, without acne.

This clonotype was seen ten or more times. The chain links TRBV3-1 to TRBJ1-6; D remains unclear. Per germline, CDR1 LGHDT and CDR2 YNNKEL (reference sequence). This CDR3 is 15 amino acids long. Trimming left V 1 base short and J 11 bases short, with 15 bases between. The CDR3 DNA follows: TGTGCCAGCAGCCAAGCCCGAGGAGTTGGCGCACCCCTCCACTTT. It specifies CASSQARGVGAPLHF. The full variable domain, rest sourced from reference TRBV3-1 and TRBJ1-6, is DTAVSQTPKYLVTQMGNDKSIKCEQNLGHDTMYWYKQDSKKFLKIMFSYNNKELIINETVPNRFSPKSPDKAHLNLHINSLELGDSAVYFCASSQARGVGAPLHFGNGTRLTVT.

This chain links TRBV24-1 with TRBJ1-5; possibly TRBD1 for D (5 bases). With 9 bases removed from V and 1 base from J, the gap between germline ends came to 9 bases. The germline V gene has CDR1 KGHDR and CDR2 SFDVKD. This CDR3 has 13 residues. The CDR3 protein is CATAGGSNQPQHF. DNA of the CDR3: TGTGCCACCGCGGGGGGGAGCAATCAGCCCCAGCATTTT.

About this clonotype: This is likely a read error, given that the CDR3 carries no conserved phenylalanine or tryptophan at its end. The V and J genes are TRBV5-1 and TRBJ2-1; 11 bases align to TRBD2. This CDR3 spans 20 amino acids. Trimming cost V 4 bases and J 1 base; bases outside gene matches: 16. The germline V gene encodes CDR1 SGHRS and CDR2 YFSETQ. CDR3 coding DNA: TGCGCCAGCAGCACAATCACGGGGCTAGCGGGAGGATTTTCCTACAATGAGCAGTTCAGA. It codes for CASSTITGLAGGFSYNEQFR.

The chain is built from TRBV6-5 and TRBJ1-5; D may be TRBD1 (5 bases). Germline V gene lookup returns CDR1 MNHEY and CDR2 SVGAGI. V lost 7 bases and J 5 bases, leaving 15 bases between the germline ends. The CDR3 length is 14 residues. The CDR3 here is CASTKEGSDQPQHF. The CDR3 DNA reads as TGTGCCAGCACCAAGGAGGGGTCGGATCAGCCCCAGCATTTT.

The rearrangement links TRBV2 to TRBJ1-1; TRBD1 matches at 8 bases. The germline V gene encodes CDR1 SNHLY and CDR2 FYNNEI. The CDR3 spans 15 residues. The V and J ends lost 5 bases and 0 bases, in that order; junction bases with no gene match: 5. The CDR3 DNA sequence: TGTGCCAGCAGTCCCCGGGACAGGATGAACACTGAAGCTTTCTTT. Translated: CASSPRDRMNTEAFF.

V usage is TRBV6-4 and J usage is TRBJ1-1; D not resolved. V gave up 5 bases and J gave up 10 bases, with 17 bases separating them. The CDR3 is 13 residues long. Germline V gives CDR1 MRHNA, CDR2 SNTAGT. The CDR3 region has the DNA TGTGCCAGCAGTCCGACCGGCGGCTGGGGAGCTTTCTTT. Amino acid sequence: CASSPTGGWGAFF.

This clonotype was detected only a few times. This chain connects TRBV20-1 to TRBJ2-5; D may be TRBD1 or TRBD2 (6 bases each). Trimming shortened V by 8 bases and J by 5 bases, and 21 bases separated the two germline ends. Germline V gene lookup returns CDR1 DFQATT and CDR2 SNEGSKA (reference sequence). The CDR3 spans 14 residues. CDR3 protein: CSSPAGRGGETQYF. The CDR3 DNA follows: TGCAGTTCCCCAGCGGGCAGGGGAGGTGAGACCCAGTACTTC.

This clonotype was detected ten times or more. This chain connects TRBV20-1 to TRBJ2-3, with D possibly called TRBD1 or TRBD2 (5 bases each). Germline V CDR1 and CDR2: DFQATT, SNEGSKA (reference sequence). V was pared by 3 bases and J by 1 base, with 11 bases between. The CDR3 consists of 14 residues. CDR3 coding DNA: TGCAGTGCTAGTGAGGGGTCCGGCACAGATACGCAGTATTTT. Its translation: CSASEGSGTDTQYF.

The V gene is TRBV20-1, the J gene TRBJ1-1; no firm D call. V dropped 4 bases and J dropped 3 bases, with 12 bases sitting between them. This CDR3 is built from 13 residues. CDR1 and CDR2 (germline): DFQATT, SNEGSKA (reference sequence). The CDR3 DNA is TGCAGTGCTACCTATCTTGTGCACACTGAAGCTTTCTTT. Translated: CSATYLVHTEAFF.

This clonotype was detected many times. This rearrangement joins TRBV3-1 to TRBJ1-4; maybe TRBD1 (5 bases). Germline CDR1 reads LGHDT; CDR2 reads YNNKEL (reference sequence). V shed 4 bases and J shed 4 bases, with 13 bases lying between them. The CDR3 covers 15 residues. The CDR3 region has the DNA TGTGCCAGCAGCCCCAGGGACGGCTATAATGAAAAACTGTTTTTT. Translating it yields CASSPRDGYNEKLFF.

A few counts support this clonotype. In this CDR3 the conserved last residue, phenylalanine or tryptophan, is missing, so a read error is likely. The DNA is omitted, as the CDR3 cannot be located on it reliably, and the CDR3 follows TCRdb's listing. The chain couples TRBV2 to TRBJ2-7; the table's D gene call, TRBD2, was not cross checked with the DNA. The CDR3 length equals 10 residues, ends included. Germline assignment: CDR1 SNHLY and CDR2 FYNNEI. CDR3 sequence reads: CASTRRASSS.

The chain uses TRBV6-2 or TRBV6-3 and TRBJ1-5, with D unresolved. The CDR3 loop spans 13 amino acids. Trimming cost V 2 bases and J 11 bases, with 13 bases left between them. Germline V CDR1 and CDR2: MNHEY, SVGEGT. The CDR3 spells CASSYETRFAQHF. The DNA of the CDR3 is TGTGCCAGCAGTTACGAGACCCGTTTTGCCCAGCATTTT.

The V call is TRBV29-1, the J call TRBJ2-3, with D unresolved. Trimming shortened V by 4 bases and J by 3 bases, and 5 bases separated the two germline ends. The CDR3 runs 11 residues. Germline CDR1 SQVTM, CDR2 ANQGSEA. The chain's CDR3 is CSVVGTDTQYF. The CDR3 DNA reads as TGCAGCGTTGTCGGGACAGATACGCAGTATTTT.

This chain uses TRBV7-6 with TRBJ1-6, with 7 bases that match TRBD1. CDR1 and CDR2 (germline): SGHVS, FNYEAQ. With 5 bases clipped from V and 6 bases from J, the junction kept 4 bases outside the gene matches. This CDR3 contains 14 residues. The CDR3 loop is CASSRGHGNSPLHF. The DNA of the CDR3 is TGTGCCAGCAGCAGGGGGCACGGTAATTCACCCCTCCACTTT.

This clonotype has a handful of counts. The chain recombines TRBV9 with TRBJ2-7; D is undetermined. Per germline, CDR1 SGDLS and CDR2 YYNGEE. V shed 0 bases and J shed 3 bases, with 4 bases lying between them. The CDR3 loop spans 12 amino acids. CDR3 region: CASSVEGYEQYF. The CDR3 nucleotides are TGTGCCAGCAGCGTAGAAGGCTACGAGCAGTACTTC.

This clonotype was observed at least ten times. V is TRBV12-3 or TRBV12-4 and J is TRBJ2-5, with D possibly called TRBD1 or TRBD2 (7 bases each). V was shortened by 6 bases and J by 5 bases, with 10 bases between the two germline ends. The CDR3 is made up of 12 amino acids. CDR3 residues: CASRQGGETQYF. The CDR3 DNA follows: TGTGCCAGCAGGCAGGGGGGGGAGACCCAGTACTTC.

The chain has TRBV5-1 and TRBJ2-6; TRBD2 is a possible D gene (5 bases). The germline V gene has CDR1 SGHRS and CDR2 YFSETQ. V was clipped by 1 base and J by 0 bases, with 8 bases between them. This CDR3 has 16 residues. CDR3 sequence: CASSLSEVSGANVLTF. DNA for the CDR3: TGCGCCAGCAGCTTGTCGGAGGTCTCTGGGGCCAACGTCCTGACTTTC. The full variable domain, with the rest looked up from reference TRBV5-1 and TRBJ2-6, is KAGVTQTPRYLIKTRGQQVTLSCSPISGHRSVSWYQQTPGQGLQFLFEYFSETQRNKGNFPGRFSGRQFSNSRSEMNVSTLELGDSALYLCASSLSEVSGANVLTFGAGSRLTVL.

This clonotype was seen at least ten times. V is TRBV4-2 and J is TRBJ2-3, with D possibly TRBD2 on 6 matching bases. CDR1 LGHNA and CDR2 YNFKEQ come from the germline V gene. V was cut by 3 bases and J by 2 bases, with 12 bases left in between. The CDR3 covers 15 residues. In DNA form, the CDR3 reads TGTGCCAGCAGCCAGGGGACTCTTTTCACAGATACGCAGTATTTT. Translating gives CASSQGTLFTDTQYF.

The chain combines TRBV7-6 with TRBJ2-7; 11 bases map to TRBD2. With V trimmed by 5 bases and J by 7 bases, 10 bases remained unmatched. Germline lookup yields CDR1 SGHVS and CDR2 FNYEAQ. The CDR3 is made up of 15 amino acids. In DNA form, the CDR3 reads TGTGCCAGCAGCGCACTAGCGGGAGACGGGAGGGAGCAGTACTTC. Translated: CASSALAGDGREQYF.

This clonotype occurred a few times. V gene TRBV4-1 combines with J gene TRBJ1-5, with D hard to call. V lost 3 bases and J 7 bases, leaving 13 bases between the germline ends. This CDR3 region has 14 residues. The germline V gene encodes CDR1 MGHRA and CDR2 YSYEKL. CDR3 in amino acids: CASSHPPAGQPQHF. CDR3 nucleotide sequence: TGCGCCAGCAGCCATCCCCCGGCCGGCCAGCCCCAGCATTTT.